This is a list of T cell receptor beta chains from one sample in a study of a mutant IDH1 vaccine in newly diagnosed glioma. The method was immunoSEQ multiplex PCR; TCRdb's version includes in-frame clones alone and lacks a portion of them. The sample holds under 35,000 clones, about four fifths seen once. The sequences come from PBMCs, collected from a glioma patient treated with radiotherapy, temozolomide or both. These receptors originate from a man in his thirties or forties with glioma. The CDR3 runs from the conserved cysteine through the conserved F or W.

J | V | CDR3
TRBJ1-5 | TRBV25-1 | CASSVDNLNQPQHF
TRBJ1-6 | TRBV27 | CASSFEGVAYNSPLHF
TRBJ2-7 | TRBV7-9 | CASSLVLGEQYF
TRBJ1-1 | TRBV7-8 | CASSQRETGSQSFEAFF
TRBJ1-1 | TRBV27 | CASRNDLNTEAFF
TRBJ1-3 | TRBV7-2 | CASSLVLGRAIYF
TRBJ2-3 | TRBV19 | CASSIRRGGTDTQYF
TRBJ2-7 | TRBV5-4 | CASSYLQGYEQYF
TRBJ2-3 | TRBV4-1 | CASSQGRMRTDTQYF
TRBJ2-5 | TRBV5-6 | CASSFGGLRTVETQYF
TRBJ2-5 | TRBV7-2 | CASSLAGYSGRETQYF
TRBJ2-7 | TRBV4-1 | CASSQDTETSGSYEQYF
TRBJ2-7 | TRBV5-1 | CASSLARGAYEQYF
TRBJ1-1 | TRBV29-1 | CSVVVQGIPNTEAFF
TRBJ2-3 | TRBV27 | CASSLGLVTDTQYF
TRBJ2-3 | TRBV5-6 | CASSFGGGPSQAYF
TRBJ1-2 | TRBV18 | CASSPGGGYTF
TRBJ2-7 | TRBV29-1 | CSVNPSGRSYEQYF
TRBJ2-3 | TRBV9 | CASSVQLAGVVDTQYF
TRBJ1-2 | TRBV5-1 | CASSLWGLRDYGYTF
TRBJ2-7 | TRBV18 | CASSSGQVAYEQYF
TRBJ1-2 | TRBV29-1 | CSVGGGGAINYGYTF
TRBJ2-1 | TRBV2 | CASSVETSVEQFF
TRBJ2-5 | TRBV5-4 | CASAAGTEEETQYF
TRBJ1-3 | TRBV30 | CAWSVRWGGSGNTIYF
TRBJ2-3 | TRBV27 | CASSPLGSTDTQYF
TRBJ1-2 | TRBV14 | CASSRDRGQNYGYTF
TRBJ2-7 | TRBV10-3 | CAVTSTGNEQYF
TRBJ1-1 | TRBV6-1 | CASASGGRNTEAFF
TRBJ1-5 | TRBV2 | CASSGGSASNQPQHF
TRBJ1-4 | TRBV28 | CASSVTGGEANEKLFF
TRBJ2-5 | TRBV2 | CASSVRDRVAETQYF
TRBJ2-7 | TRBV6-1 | CASREDTGYEQYF
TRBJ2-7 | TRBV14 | CASSQRTSALEEQYF
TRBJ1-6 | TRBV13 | CASSTGTNNSPLHF
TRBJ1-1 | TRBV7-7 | CASSQLQGQGTEAFF
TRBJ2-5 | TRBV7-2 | CASSLSPRGETQYF
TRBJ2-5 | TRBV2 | CASSERDRDLQETQYF
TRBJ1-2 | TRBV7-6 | CASSPGQGYYGYTF
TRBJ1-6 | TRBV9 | CASSVGGTGGTPLHF
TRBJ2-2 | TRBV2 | CASSEETGRASGELFF
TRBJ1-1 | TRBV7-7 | CASSLIDRDDPEAFF